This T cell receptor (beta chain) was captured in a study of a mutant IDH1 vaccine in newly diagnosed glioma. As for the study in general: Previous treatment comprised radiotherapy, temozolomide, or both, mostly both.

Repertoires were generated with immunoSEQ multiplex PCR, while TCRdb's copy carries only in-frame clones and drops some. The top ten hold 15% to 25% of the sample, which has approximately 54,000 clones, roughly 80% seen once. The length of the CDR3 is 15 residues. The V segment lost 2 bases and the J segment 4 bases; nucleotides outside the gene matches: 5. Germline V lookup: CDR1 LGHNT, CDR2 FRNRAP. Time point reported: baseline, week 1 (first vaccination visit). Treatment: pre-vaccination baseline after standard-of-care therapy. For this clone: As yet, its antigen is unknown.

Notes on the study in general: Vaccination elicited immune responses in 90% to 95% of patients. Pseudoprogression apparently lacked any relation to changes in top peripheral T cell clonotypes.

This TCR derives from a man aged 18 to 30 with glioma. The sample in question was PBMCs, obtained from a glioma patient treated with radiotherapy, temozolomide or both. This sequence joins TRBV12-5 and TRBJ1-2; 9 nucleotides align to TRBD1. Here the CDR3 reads CASGLWGQGTYGYTF. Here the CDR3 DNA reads TGTGCTAGTGGTTTGTGGGGACAGGGAACCTATGGCTACACCTTC.